The clone carrying this T cell receptor (beta chain) was counted once. The antigen is unknown. These data are taken from a study of Ad26.COV2.S vaccination and SARS-CoV-2 variants. Study at large: A participant enrolled in the COV1001 Ad26.COV2.S trial arm provided the sample. Ad26.COV2.S shots went into the muscle once or twice, 56 days apart. Study findings and constraints: Researchers cautioned that TCR breadth and depth analyses may have underestimated total T cell responses. Reportedly, spike-specific CD8+ and CD4+ T cell responses achieved substantial breadth once vaccination had taken place.

Trimming removed 0 bases from V and 6 bases from J; junction bases left unmatched: 4. The CDR3 runs 14 residues. Per the germline V gene, CDR1 is SEHNR and CDR2 is FQNEAQ (reference sequence). Using immunoSEQ multiplex PCR, the repertoire was profiled, and TCRdb retains in-frame clones only, with some absent. Of around 250,000 clones in the sample, approximately 90% were seen once. Treatment defined: over 15 received Ad26.COV2.S at low or high dose, single or two shots; about 5 received placebo; per-sample allocation not given. Following the first vaccine or placebo injection, samples were taken on day 63.

The chain employs TRBV7-9 and TRBJ1-2; TRBD1 matches at 7 bases. The sequencing here drew on peripheral blood, taken in a trial of Ad26.COV2.S vaccine versus placebo. This TCR was sampled from a person aged 18-65 years who received the Ad26.COV2.S COVID-19 vaccine or a placebo. The CDR3 region has the DNA TGTGCCAGCAGCTTAGCGACAGGGTACGATGGCTACACCTTC. It codes for CASSLATGYDGYTF.